These 21 T cell receptor beta chains originate from one sample sequenced in a study of blood T cell repertoires in COVID-19. This table comes from immunoSEQ multiplex PCR, and its TCRdb copy is limited to in-frame clones, with some not included. The top ten hold about 10% of the sample, which has 180,000 or so clones, roughly four fifths seen once. Sequenced material: peripheral blood. The receptors come from a woman in her 40s with COVID-19, enrolled during active disease.

CDR3 amino acids: CASSLAHTGAGRTGELFF. The CDR3 DNA follows: TGTGCCAGCAGCTTAGCCCACACGGGAGCGGGACGTACCGGGGAGCTGTTTTTT. The chain combines TRBV7-8 with TRBJ2-2, with 7 nucleotides matching TRBD2. CDR1 and CDR2 from the germline V gene are SGHVS and FQNEAQ. The CDR3 contains 18 residues. Trimming at V came to 0 bases and at J to 5 bases, leaving 12 bases not matched to a gene.

J is TRBJ1-2 and V is TRBV10-3; D is undetermined. Germline V gene sequence: CDR1 ENHRY, CDR2 SYGVKD. The CDR3 spans 11 residues. V shed 11 bases and J shed 4 bases, with 11 bases lying between them. The CDR3 loop reads CAYRFGYGYTF. CDR3 sequence (DNA): TGTGCCTACCGCTTCGGCTATGGCTACACCTTC.

The rearrangement joins TRBV18 to TRBJ1-1; 9 bases line up with TRBD1. Germline V gene lookup returns CDR1 KGHSH and CDR2 LQKENI. With 2 bases clipped from V and 1 base from J, the junction kept 8 bases outside the gene matches. The CDR3 consists of 17 residues. The CDR3 here is CASSPNSGTGRNTEAFF. CDR3 DNA: TGTGCCAGCTCACCAAATTCCGGGACAGGGCGGAACACTGAAGCTTTCTTT.

The chain has TRBV5-1 and TRBJ2-7; 11 bases are a match to TRBD2. CDR1 is SGHRS and CDR2 is YFSETQ in the germline V gene. The CDR3 is 17 amino acids. V shed 0 bases, J shed 3 bases, and the junction held 8 bases outside the gene matches. The CDR3 protein is CASSLAPLAGEVYEQYF. Here the CDR3 DNA reads TGCGCCAGCAGCTTGGCCCCACTAGCGGGAGAAGTCTACGAGCAGTACTTC.

Notes on this clone: Other DNA sequences from this sample encode an identical CDR3 as well. The rearrangement uses TRBV6-5 and TRBJ1-2, with no clear D. Germline V gene lookup returns CDR1 MNHEY and CDR2 SVGAGI. The length of the CDR3 is 11 residues. Trimming removed 6 bases at V and 5 bases at J, with 7 bases between. CDR3 amino acids: CASSPIYGYTF. The CDR3, as DNA: TGTGCCAGCAGCCCCATTTATGGCTACACCTTC.

The chain employs TRBV19 and TRBJ2-1, with 11 nucleotides matching TRBD1. CDR3 size: 15 residues. CDR1 is LNHDA, CDR2 SQIVND, per germline (reference sequence). After removal of 3 bases from V and 4 bases from J, the junction contained 2 bases not matched to a gene. The CDR3 here is CASSMGQGGYNEQFF. CDR3 bases: TGTGCCAGTAGTATGGGACAGGGGGGATACAATGAGCAGTTCTTC. Based on the CDR3 plus reference TRBV19 and TRBJ2-1, the full variable domain is DGGITQSPKYLFRKEGQNVTLSCEQNLNHDAMYWYRQDPGQGLRLIYYSQIVNDFQKGDIAEGYSVSREKKESFPLTVTSAQKNPTAFYLCASSMGQGGYNEQFFGPGTRLTVL.

A single count supports this clone. V gene TRBV3-1 (or the pseudogene TRBV3-2) combines with J gene TRBJ2-4; TRBD1 is a possible D gene (6 bases). The CDR3 covers 12 residues. The V end was cut by 0 bases, the J end by 9 bases, with 6 bases between. Germline CDR1 and CDR2: LGHDT and YNNKEL (reference sequence). CDR3 DNA sequence: TGTGCCAGCAGCCAAGAGGGGGCCATTCAGTACTTC. Its translation: CASSQEGAIQYF.

The rearrangement links TRBV18 to TRBJ2-3; 10 positions match TRBD2. With V trimmed by 3 bases and J by 2 bases, 2 bases remained unmatched. The CDR3 contains 15 residues. Germline CDR1 is KGHSH and CDR2 is LQKENI. The CDR3 DNA is TGTGCCAGCTCACCGCTAGCGGGAGACACAGATACGCAGTATTTT. Its protein product is CASSPLAGDTDTQYF.

V is TRBV2 and J is TRBJ2-7, with D unresolved. The germline V and J ends were trimmed by 0 bases and 13 bases, with 16 bases remaining between them. This CDR3 is built from 13 residues. CDR1 and CDR2 from the germline V gene are SNHLY and FYNNEI. DNA for the CDR3: TGTGCCAGCAGTGAAGCTTGGGCGACCATCGTTTACTTC. It translates to CASSEAWATIVYF.

The chain couples TRBV18 to TRBJ2-7; possibly TRBD1 for D (6 bases). Germline V CDR1 and CDR2: KGHSH, LQKENI. The CDR3 length is 14 residues. Trimming shortened V by 5 bases and J by 8 bases, and 19 bases separated the two germline ends. The CDR3 protein is CASSSDRTVLKQYV. DNA of the CDR3: TGTGCCAGCTCATCCGACAGGACGGTTCTTAAGCAGTACGTC.

The CDR3 coding sequence is TGTGCCAGCAGTGAAGCGCGACTGAAAGATACGCAGTATTTT. Amino acids: CASSEARLKDTQYF. The V gene is TRBV6-1, the J gene TRBJ2-3; D not certain. V was clipped by 0 bases and J by 5 bases, with 9 bases between them. CDR1 and CDR2 (germline): MNHNS, SASEGT. This CDR3 is built from 14 residues.

The chain has TRBV5-6 and TRBJ2-5, with D hard to call. The germline V gene encodes CDR1 SGHDT and CDR2 YYEEEE. V was cut by 0 bases and J by 0 bases, with 6 bases left in between. The CDR3 consists of 14 residues. CDR3 protein: CASSLVDYQETQYF. Here the CDR3 DNA reads TGTGCCAGCAGCTTGGTCGACTACCAAGAGACCCAGTACTTC.

The chain links TRBV15 to TRBJ2-7; a possible D gene is TRBD2 (6 bases). Deletions cut 4 bases from V and 1 base from J, with 11 bases between. Germline CDR1 LNHNV, CDR2 YYDKDF (reference sequence). The length of the CDR3 is 14 residues. CDR3 bases: TGTGCCACCAGCACCGACGGGGGATCCTACGAGCAGTACTTC. The encoded protein is CATSTDGGSYEQYF. The full variable domain, in which reference TRBV15 and TRBJ2-7 provide the parts outside the CDR3, is DAMVIQNPRYQVTQFGKPVTLSCSQTLNHNVMYWYQQKSSQAPKLLFHYYDKDFNNEADTPDNFQSRRPNTSFCFLDIRSPGLGDTAMYLCATSTDGGSYEQYFGPGTRLTVT.

The genes are TRBV5-1 and TRBJ1-2; 10 bases match TRBD1. The V gene end was trimmed by 7 bases and the J gene end by 4 bases; junction bases not matched to a gene: 22. The CDR3 consists of 19 residues. Germline values: CDR1 SGHRS, CDR2 YFSETQ. The CDR3 sequence: CASGVGYGTGASRGYGYTF. CDR3 sequence (DNA): TGCGCCAGCGGAGTGGGGTATGGGACAGGGGCCTCTAGAGGCTATGGCTACACCTTC.

This clone was observed a few times. The chain joins TRBV10-3 to TRBJ1-3; no reliable D call. CDR1 and CDR2 (germline): ENHRY, SYGVKD. CDR3 length: 11 amino acids. V was shortened by 10 bases and J by 3 bases, with 7 bases between the two germline ends. CDR3 DNA: TGTGCCACCACTCTTGGAAACACCATATATTTT. It specifies CATTLGNTIYF.

This sequence joins TRBV5-1 and TRBJ2-1; 7 nucleotides match TRBD1. The CDR3 loop spans 16 amino acids. V gave up 1 base and J gave up 3 bases; unmatched junction bases: 7. Germline V gene lookup returns CDR1 SGHRS and CDR2 YFSETQ. CDR3 sequence (DNA): TGCGCCAGCAGCTTGATATCAGGGGGTGACTACAATGAGCAGTTCTTC. It specifies CASSLISGGDYNEQFF.

J is TRBJ1-2 and V is TRBV3-1 (or the pseudogene TRBV3-2); D not certain. The CDR3 runs to 13 residues. From germline, CDR1 is LGHDT and CDR2 YNNKEL (reference sequence). V gave up 2 bases and J gave up 4 bases, with 8 bases separating them. CDR3 region: CASSQPEAYGYTF. DNA of the CDR3: TGTGCCAGCAGCCAACCCGAGGCCTATGGCTACACCTTC.

Only one count was recorded for this clone. V and J are TRBV5-6 and TRBJ1-6, with D unresolved. V lost 1 base and J lost 0, with 14 bases in between. In germline, CDR1 is SGHDT, CDR2 YYEEEE. The CDR3 contains 18 residues. The CDR3 is CASSLLAGSSSYNSPLHF. CDR3 sequence (DNA): TGTGCCAGCAGCTTGCTTGCCGGTTCGAGCTCCTATAATTCACCCCTCCACTTT.

This clone was seen more than once but under ten times. The rearrangement links TRBV11-1 to TRBJ1-1; no reliable D call. CDR3 size: 12 residues. Germline V lookup: CDR1 SGHAT, CDR2 FQDESV (reference sequence). V was pared by 3 bases and J by 1 base, with 3 bases between. CDR3 residues: CASSFRNTEAFF. The CDR3 DNA sequence: TGTGCCAGCAGCTTCAGGAACACTGAAGCTTTCTTT.

V and J are TRBV7-9 and TRBJ1-1, with unresolved D. V was trimmed by 0 bases and J by 4 bases, leaving 3 bases between them. The CDR3 sequence is 12 residues long. CDR1 is SEHNR, CDR2 FQNEAQ, per germline (reference sequence). The chain's CDR3 is CASSLALTEAFF. The CDR3 DNA reads as TGTGCCAGCAGCTTAGCCCTCACTGAAGCTTTCTTT.

This rearrangement joins TRBV5-5 to TRBJ2-7, with 7 bases lining up with TRBD1. The ends lost 0 bases at V and 5 bases at J; junction bases unmatched: 8. Germline CDR1 SGHKS, CDR2 YYEKEE (reference sequence). CDR3 size: 15 residues. CDR3: CASSLALTGVHEQYV. In nucleotides, the CDR3 is TGTGCCAGCAGCTTGGCACTAACAGGGGTCCACGAGCAGTACGTC.